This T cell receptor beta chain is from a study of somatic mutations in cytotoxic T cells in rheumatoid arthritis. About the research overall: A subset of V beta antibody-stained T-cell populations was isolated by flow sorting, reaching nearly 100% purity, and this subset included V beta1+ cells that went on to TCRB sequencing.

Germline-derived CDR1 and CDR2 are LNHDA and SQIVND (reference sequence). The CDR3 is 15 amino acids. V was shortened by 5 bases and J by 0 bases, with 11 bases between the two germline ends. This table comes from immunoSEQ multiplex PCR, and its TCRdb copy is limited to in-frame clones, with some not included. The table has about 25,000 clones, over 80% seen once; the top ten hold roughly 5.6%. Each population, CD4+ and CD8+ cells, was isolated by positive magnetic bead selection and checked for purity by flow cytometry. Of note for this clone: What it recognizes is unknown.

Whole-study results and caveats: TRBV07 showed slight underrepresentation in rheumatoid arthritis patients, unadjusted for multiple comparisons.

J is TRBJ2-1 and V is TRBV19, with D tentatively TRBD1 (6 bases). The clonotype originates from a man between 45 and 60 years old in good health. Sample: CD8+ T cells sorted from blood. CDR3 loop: CASSEGGSSYNEQFF. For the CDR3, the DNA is TGTGCCAGTAGTGAAGGGGGTAGCTCCTACAATGAGCAGTTCTTC.